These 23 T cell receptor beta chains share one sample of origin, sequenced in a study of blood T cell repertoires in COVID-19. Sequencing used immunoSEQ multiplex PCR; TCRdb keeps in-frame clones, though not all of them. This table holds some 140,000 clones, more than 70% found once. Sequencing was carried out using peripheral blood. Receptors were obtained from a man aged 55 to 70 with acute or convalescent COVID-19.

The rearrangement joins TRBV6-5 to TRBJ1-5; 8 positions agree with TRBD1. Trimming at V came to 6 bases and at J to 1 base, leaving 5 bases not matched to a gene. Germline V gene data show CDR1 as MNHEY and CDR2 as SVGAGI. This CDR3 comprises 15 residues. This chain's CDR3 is CASRPGQGSNQPQHF. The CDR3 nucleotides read TGTGCCAGCAGGCCCGGACAGGGCAGCAATCAGCCCCAGCATTTT.

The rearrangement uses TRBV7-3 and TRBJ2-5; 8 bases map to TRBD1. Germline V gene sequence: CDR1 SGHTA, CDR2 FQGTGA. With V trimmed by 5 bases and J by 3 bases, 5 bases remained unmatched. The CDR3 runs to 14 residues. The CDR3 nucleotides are TGTGCCAGCAGCATGGGACAGGCCGAAGAGACCCAGTACTTC. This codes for CASSMGQAEETQYF. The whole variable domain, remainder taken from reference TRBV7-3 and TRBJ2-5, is GAGVSQTPSNKVTEKGKYVELRCDPISGHTALYWYRQSLGQGPEFLIYFQGTGAADDSGLPNDRFFAVRPEGSVSTLKIQRTERGDSAVYLCASSMGQAEETQYFGPGTRLLVL.

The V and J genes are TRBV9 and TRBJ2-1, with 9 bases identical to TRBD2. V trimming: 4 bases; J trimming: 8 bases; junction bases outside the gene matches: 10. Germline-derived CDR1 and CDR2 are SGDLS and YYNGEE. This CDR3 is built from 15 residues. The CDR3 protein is CASSTTSGGVHEQFF. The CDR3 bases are TGTGCCAGCAGCACGACTAGCGGAGGAGTCCATGAGCAGTTCTTC. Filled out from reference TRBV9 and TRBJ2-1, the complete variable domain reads DSGVTQTPKHLITATGQRVTLRCSPRSGDLSVYWYQQSLDQGLQFLIQYYNGEERAKGNILERFSAQQFPDLHSELNLSSLELGDSALYFCASSTTSGGVHEQFFGPGTRLTVL.

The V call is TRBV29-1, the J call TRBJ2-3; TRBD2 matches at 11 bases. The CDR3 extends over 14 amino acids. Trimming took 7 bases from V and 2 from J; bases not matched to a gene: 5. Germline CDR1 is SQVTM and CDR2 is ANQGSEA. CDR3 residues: CSDRLAGPTDTQYF. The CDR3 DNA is TGCAGCGACCGACTAGCGGGGCCCACAGATACGCAGTATTTT.

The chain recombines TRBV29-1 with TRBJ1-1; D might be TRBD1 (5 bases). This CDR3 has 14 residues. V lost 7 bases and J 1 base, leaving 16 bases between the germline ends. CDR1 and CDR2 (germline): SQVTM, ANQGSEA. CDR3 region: CSGAHSQANTEAFF. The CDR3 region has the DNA TGCAGCGGGGCCCACTCACAGGCGAACACTGAAGCTTTCTTT. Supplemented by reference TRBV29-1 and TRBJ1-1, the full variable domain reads SAVISQKPSRDICQRGTSLTIQCQVDSQVTMMFWYRQQPGQSLTLIATANQGSEATYESGFVIDKFPISRPNLTFSTLTVSNMSPEDSSIYLCSGAHSQANTEAFFGQGTRLTVV.

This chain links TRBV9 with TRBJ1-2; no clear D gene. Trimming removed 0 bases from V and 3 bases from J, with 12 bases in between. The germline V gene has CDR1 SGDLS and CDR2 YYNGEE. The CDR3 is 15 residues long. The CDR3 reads CASSVAREGDYGYTF. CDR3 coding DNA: TGTGCCAGCAGCGTAGCTAGGGAGGGAGACTATGGCTACACCTTC.

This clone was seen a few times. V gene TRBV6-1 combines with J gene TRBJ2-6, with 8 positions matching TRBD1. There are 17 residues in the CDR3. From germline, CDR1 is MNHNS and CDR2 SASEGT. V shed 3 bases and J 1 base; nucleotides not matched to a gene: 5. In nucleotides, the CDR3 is TGTGCCAGCAGTGAGACAGGGGTTGGTTCTGGGGCCAACGTCCTGACTTTC. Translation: CASSETGVGSGANVLTF.

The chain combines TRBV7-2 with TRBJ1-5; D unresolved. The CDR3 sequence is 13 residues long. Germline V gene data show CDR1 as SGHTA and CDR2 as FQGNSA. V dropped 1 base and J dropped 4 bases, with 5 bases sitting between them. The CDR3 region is CASSLDRNQPQHF. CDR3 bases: TGTGCCAGCAGCTTAGACAGAAATCAGCCCCAGCATTTT.

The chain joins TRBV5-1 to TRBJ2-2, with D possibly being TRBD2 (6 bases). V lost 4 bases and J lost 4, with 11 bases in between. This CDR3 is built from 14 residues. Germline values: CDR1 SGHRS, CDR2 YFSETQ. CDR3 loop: CASSRDFGTGELFF. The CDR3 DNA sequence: TGCGCCAGCAGCCGGGACTTCGGCACCGGGGAGCTGTTTTTT.

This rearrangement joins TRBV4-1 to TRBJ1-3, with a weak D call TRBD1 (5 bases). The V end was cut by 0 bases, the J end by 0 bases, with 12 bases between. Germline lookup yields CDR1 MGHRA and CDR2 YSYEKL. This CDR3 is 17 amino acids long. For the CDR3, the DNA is TGCGCCAGCAGCCAAGATCCTAAGGGGCACTCTGGAAACACCATATATTTT. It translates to CASSQDPKGHSGNTIYF.

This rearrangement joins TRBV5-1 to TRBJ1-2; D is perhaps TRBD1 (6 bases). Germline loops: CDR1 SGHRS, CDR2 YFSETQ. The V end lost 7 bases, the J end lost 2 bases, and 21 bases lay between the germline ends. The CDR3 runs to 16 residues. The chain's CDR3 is CASSLGTGKGNYGYTF. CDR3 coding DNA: TGCGCCAGCTCTTTAGGAACAGGGAAGGGAAACTATGGCTACACCTTC.

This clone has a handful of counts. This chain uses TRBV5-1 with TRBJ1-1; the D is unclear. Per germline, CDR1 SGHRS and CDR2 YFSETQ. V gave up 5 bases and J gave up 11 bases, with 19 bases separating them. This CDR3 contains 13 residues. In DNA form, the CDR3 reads TGCGCCAGCAGGATGAGGGCAGACGGGTACGCTTTCTTT. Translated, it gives CASRMRADGYAFF.

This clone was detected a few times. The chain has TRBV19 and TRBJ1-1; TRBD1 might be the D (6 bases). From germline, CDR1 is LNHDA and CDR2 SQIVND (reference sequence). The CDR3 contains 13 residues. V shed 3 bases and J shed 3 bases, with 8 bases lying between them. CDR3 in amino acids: CASSMDSYTEAFF. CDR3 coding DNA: TGTGCCAGTAGTATGGACAGTTACACTGAAGCTTTCTTT. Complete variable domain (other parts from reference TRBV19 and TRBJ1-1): DGGITQSPKYLFRKEGQNVTLSCEQNLNHDAMYWYRQDPGQGLRLIYYSQIVNDFQKGDIAEGYSVSREKKESFPLTVTSAQKNPTAFYLCASSMDSYTEAFFGQGTRLTVV.

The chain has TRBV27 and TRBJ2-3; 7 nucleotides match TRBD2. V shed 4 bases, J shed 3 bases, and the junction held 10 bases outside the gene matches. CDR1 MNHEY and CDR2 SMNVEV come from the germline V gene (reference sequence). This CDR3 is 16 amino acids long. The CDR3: CASSSFRRERTDTQYF. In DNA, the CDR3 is TGTGCCAGCAGTTCCTTTCGGCGGGAGAGGACAGATACGCAGTATTTT.

The CDR3 nucleotides read TGTGCCAGCAGTGATTTGCGACTAGCGGGACAGGGAGAGACCCAGTACTTC. This translates into CASSDLRLAGQGETQYF. V is TRBV2 and J is TRBJ2-5, with TRBD2 matching 11 bases. The J segment lost 4 bases and the V segment lost 3 bases, leaving 10 bases of the junction unmatched. The CDR3 runs to 17 residues. The germline CDR1 and CDR2 sequences are SNHLY and FYNNEI.

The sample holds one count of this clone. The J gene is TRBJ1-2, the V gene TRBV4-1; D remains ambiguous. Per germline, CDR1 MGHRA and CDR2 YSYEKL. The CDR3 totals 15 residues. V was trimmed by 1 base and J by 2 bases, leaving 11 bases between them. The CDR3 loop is CASSQGSGLNYGYTF. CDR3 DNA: TGCGCCAGCAGCCAAGGGTCCGGGTTAAACTATGGCTACACCTTC.

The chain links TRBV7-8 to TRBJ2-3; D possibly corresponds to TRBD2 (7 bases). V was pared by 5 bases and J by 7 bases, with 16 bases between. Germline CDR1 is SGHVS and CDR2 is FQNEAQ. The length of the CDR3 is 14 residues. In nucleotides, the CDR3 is TGTGCCAGCAGCCCAAGGGGGGGGCCTAATACGCAGTATTTT. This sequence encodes CASSPRGGPNTQYF.

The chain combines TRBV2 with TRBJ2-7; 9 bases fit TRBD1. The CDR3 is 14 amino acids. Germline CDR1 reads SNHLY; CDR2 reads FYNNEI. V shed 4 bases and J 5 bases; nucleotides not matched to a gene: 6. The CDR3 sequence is CASSVRDRAHEQYF. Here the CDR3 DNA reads TGTGCCAGCAGTGTCCGGGACAGGGCCCACGAGCAGTACTTC.

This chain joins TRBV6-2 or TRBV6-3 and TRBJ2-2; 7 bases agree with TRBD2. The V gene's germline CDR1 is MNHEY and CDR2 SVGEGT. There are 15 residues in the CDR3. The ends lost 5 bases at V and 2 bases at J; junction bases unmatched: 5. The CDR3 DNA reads TGTGCCAGCAGTGAGACTAGCCCTAACACCGGGGAGCTGTTTTTT. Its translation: CASSETSPNTGELFF.

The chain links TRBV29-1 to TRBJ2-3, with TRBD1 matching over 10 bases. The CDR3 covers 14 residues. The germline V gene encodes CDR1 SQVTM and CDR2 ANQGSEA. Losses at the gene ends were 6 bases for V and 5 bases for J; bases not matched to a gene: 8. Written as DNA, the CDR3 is TGCAGCGTGCAGGGACAGGGGTTGGGAGATACGCAGTATTTT. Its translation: CSVQGQGLGDTQYF.

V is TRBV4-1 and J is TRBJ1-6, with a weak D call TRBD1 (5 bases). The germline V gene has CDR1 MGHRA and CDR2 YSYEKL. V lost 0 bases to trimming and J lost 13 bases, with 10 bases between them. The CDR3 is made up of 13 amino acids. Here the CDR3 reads CASSQEQALPLHF. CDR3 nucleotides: TGCGCCAGCAGCCAAGAACAGGCCCTTCCCCTCCACTTT.

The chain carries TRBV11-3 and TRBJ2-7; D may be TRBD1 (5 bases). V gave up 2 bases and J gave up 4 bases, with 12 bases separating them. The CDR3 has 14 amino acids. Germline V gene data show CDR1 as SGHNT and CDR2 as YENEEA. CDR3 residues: CASSLLGHEYEQYF. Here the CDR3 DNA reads TGTGCCAGCAGCTTACTAGGACACGAGTACGAGCAGTACTTC.

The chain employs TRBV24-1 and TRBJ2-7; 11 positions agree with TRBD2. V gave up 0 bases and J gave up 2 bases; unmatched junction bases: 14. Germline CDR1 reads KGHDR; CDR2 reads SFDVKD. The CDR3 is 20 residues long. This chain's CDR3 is CATSDLGTHALAGGPYEQYF. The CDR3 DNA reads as TGTGCCACCAGTGATTTGGGGACCCATGCGTTAGCGGGAGGGCCCTACGAGCAGTACTTC.